Each of the 18 T cell receptor beta chains below was sequenced from the same sample in a study of T cells after yellow fever vaccination (dated by TCRdb to 2018 to 2020). Libraries were constructed by 5' RACE. Sequencing took place on an Illumina HiSeq 2500. In-frame beta chains were kept once TCRdb had trimmed the public reads at Q25 with fastp and called clones with MiXCR. Here each entry gathers all rows of one CDR3 protein and keeps the most common genes and DNA. This sample gives hundreds of thousands of distinct CDR3 sequences in total; around an eighth of them show up just once. Of the sample, under 15% is held by the ten largest clones. Sample treatment or condition, as interpreted from the label and publication: live attenuated yellow fever vaccine strain. The sequencing used PBMCs, collected on the day of the yellow fever booster vaccination. These receptors came from a man younger than 40 who received the YFV17D yellow fever vaccine.

The chain is built from TRBV7-2 and TRBJ2-5; perhaps D is TRBD1 or TRBD2 (5 bases each). This CDR3 is built from 13 residues. V was pared by 7 bases and J by 5 bases, with 14 bases between. Germline assignment: CDR1 SGHTA and CDR2 FQGNSA. CDR3 sequence: CASTRGAAETQYF. CDR3 nucleotides: TGTGCCAGCACCAGAGGGGCGGCGGAGACCCAGTACTTC.

This chain connects TRBV7-6 to TRBJ2-7, with TRBD1 matching over 9 bases. Losses at the gene ends were 5 bases for V and 4 bases for J; bases not matched to a gene: 9. Per germline, CDR1 SGHVS and CDR2 FNYEAQ. This CDR3 spans 15 amino acids. The CDR3 reads CASSISGQGYYEQYF. The CDR3 coding sequence is TGTGCCAGCAGCATTTCGGGACAGGGATATTACGAGCAGTACTTC.

Here the CDR3 DNA reads TGTGCCAGCAGCCTCCCACTCGGAGGGATCGATGAGCAGTTCTTC. It codes for CASSLPLGGIDEQFF. The J gene is TRBJ2-1, the V gene TRBV7-9, with D perhaps matching TRBD2 (6 bases). The V gene's germline CDR1 is SEHNR and CDR2 FQNEAQ (reference sequence). The CDR3 contains 15 residues. V lost 5 bases to trimming and J lost 8 bases, with 19 bases between them.

This clonotype was counted between two and nine times. The V call is TRBV10-3, the J call TRBJ2-1; 10 bases agree with TRBD2. V shed 8 bases and J 8 bases; nucleotides not matched to a gene: 6. The CDR3 contains 13 residues. The germline V gene has CDR1 ENHRY and CDR2 SYGVKD. The CDR3 DNA follows: TGTGCCATCTCTAGCGGGAGAGGCGATGAGCAGTTCTTC. It is translated as CAISSGRGDEQFF.

This clonotype was picked up a small number of times. J is TRBJ2-3 and V is TRBV6-5; 7 bases match TRBD1. Germline V lookup: CDR1 MNHEY, CDR2 SVGAGI. V lost 4 bases, J lost 1 base, and 8 bases stayed unmatched. The CDR3 is 16 amino acids. The CDR3 region has the DNA TGTGCCAGCAGTTTCCCTCGACAGGGAGGCACAGATACGCAGTATTTT. It is translated as CASSFPRQGGTDTQYF.

As regards this clonotype: A much larger clone differs by one base, so this may be a read error. This chain connects TRBV7-2 to TRBJ2-7; D is perhaps TRBD1 or TRBD2 (5 bases each). This CDR3 comprises 14 residues. CDR1 is SGHTA, CDR2 FQGNSA, per germline. The CDR3 loop is CASSLRDGSYEQHF. CDR3 nucleotides: TGTGCCAGCAGCTTACGGGACGGGTCCTACGAGCAGCACTTC.

The chain carries TRBV9 and TRBJ2-6, with D uncertain. Germline CDR1 SGDLS, CDR2 YYNGEE. CDR3 size: 18 residues. V was clipped by 0 bases and J by 3 bases, with 16 bases between them. The CDR3 reads CASSVVEAPSSGANVLTF. The CDR3 coding sequence is TGTGCCAGCAGCGTAGTCGAGGCCCCCTCGAGTGGGGCCAACGTCCTGACTTTC.

The V and J genes are TRBV12-3 or TRBV12-4 and TRBJ2-5; tentative D call: TRBD1 (5 bases). Trimming shortened V by 6 bases and J by 1 base, and 9 bases separated the two germline ends. The CDR3 covers 13 residues. The CDR3 loop reads CASRDRLQETQYF. CDR3 DNA: TGTGCCAGCAGAGACAGACTCCAAGAGACCCAGTACTTC.

The V and J genes are TRBV5-6 and TRBJ2-2, with 9 positions matching TRBD2. This CDR3 comprises 15 residues. Per germline, CDR1 SGHDT and CDR2 YYEEEE. V was pared by 1 base and J by 9 bases, with 7 bases of the junction left unmatched. The CDR3 protein is CASSLTPSGTRELFF. The CDR3 DNA reads TGTGCCAGCAGCTTGACTCCTAGCGGGACGCGGGAGCTGTTTTTT.

The rearrangement links TRBV20-1 to TRBJ1-1; a weak D match, TRBD1 (6 bases). Germline loops: CDR1 DFQATT, CDR2 SNEGSKA (reference sequence). V dropped 1 base and J dropped 2 bases, with 17 bases sitting between them. CDR3 size: 16 residues. The CDR3 DNA reads as TGCAGTGCTAGAGTGAGGGGGAGAGCAATTAACACTGAAGCTTTCTTT. Translating gives CSARVRGRAINTEAFF.

This clonotype was found a few times. J is TRBJ2-5 and V is TRBV12-3 or TRBV12-4; 9 bases align to TRBD2. The CDR3 runs to 16 residues. V shed 6 bases and J 1 base; nucleotides not matched to a gene: 9. CDR3 sequence reads: CASSPTATSGQETQYF. CDR3 nucleotides: TGTGCCAGCAGCCCCACTGCGACTAGCGGCCAAGAGACCCAGTACTTC.

In its sample, this clonotype was seen a few times. This sequence joins TRBV5-1 and TRBJ1-1, with no clear D. V lost 5 bases to trimming and J lost 11 bases, with 16 bases between them. The CDR3 consists of 12 residues. CDR1 is SGHRS, CDR2 YFSETQ, per germline. CDR3 in amino acids: CASSPEAEGAFF. The CDR3 DNA reads as TGCGCCAGCAGTCCGGAGGCCGAAGGGGCTTTCTTT.

The rearrangement uses TRBV9 and TRBJ1-6; no firm D call. From germline, CDR1 is SGDLS and CDR2 YYNGEE. The CDR3 extends over 14 amino acids. The V and J ends lost 7 bases and 3 bases respectively, with 11 bases between them. CDR3 amino acids: CASGEPNYNSPLHF. The CDR3 bases are TGTGCCAGCGGAGAGCCGAACTATAATTCACCCCTCCACTTT.

The chain couples TRBV10-3 to TRBJ2-1; maybe TRBD1 (5 bases). The CDR3 totals 12 residues. Germline V CDR1 and CDR2: ENHRY, SYGVKD. Trimming cost V 2 bases and J 12 bases, with 11 bases left between them. CDR3 nucleotides: TGTGCCATCAGTGAGGCAGGGCCGGTGCAGTTCTTC. This sequence encodes CAISEAGPVQFF.

The chain recombines TRBV27 with TRBJ2-5; 8 bases map to TRBD2. Trimming cost V 4 bases and J 5 bases; bases outside gene matches: 9. Germline V gene sequence: CDR1 MNHEY, CDR2 SMNVEV (reference sequence). The CDR3 is made up of 15 amino acids. The DNA of the CDR3 is TGTGCCAGCAGTTCCCCGACACGGGAGGGGGAGACCCAGTACTTC. As protein: CASSSPTREGETQYF.

This clonotype was counted many times. The chain is built from TRBV7-9 and TRBJ2-1, with a possible D match to TRBD2 (6 bases). The CDR3 has 11 residues. CDR1 SEHNR and CDR2 FQNEAQ come from the germline V gene (reference sequence). The CDR3 DNA reads as TGTGCGGAGGGTACCAACAATGAGCAGTTCTTC. Protein: CAEGTNNEQFF.

V usage is TRBV3-1 and J usage is TRBJ1-5; no reliable D call. This CDR3 has 15 amino acids. Germline assignment: CDR1 LGHDT and CDR2 YNNKEL (reference sequence). V lost 0 bases and J 1 base, leaving 7 bases between the germline ends. CDR3 bases: TGTGCCAGCAGCCAAGATCAGACGAGCAATCAGCCCCAGCATTTT. It encodes CASSQDQTSNQPQHF.

The chain employs TRBV9 and TRBJ1-2; a possible D gene is TRBD1 (6 bases). This CDR3 has 12 amino acids. Germline-derived CDR1 and CDR2 are SGDLS and YYNGEE. V was trimmed by 3 bases and J by 8 bases, leaving 11 bases between them. CDR3 sequence reads: CASSATGLGYTF. DNA for the CDR3: TGTGCCAGCAGCGCCACAGGGCTGGGCTACACCTTC.